This section outlines one T cell receptor (beta chain) sequence together with its context. Compared with germline, one end of the junction differs, possibly owing to a read error. These data originate in a study of cytomegalovirus exposure and HLA in healthy donors. Use of 60 Vbeta and 13 Jbeta primers characterized the PCR. TCRdb's table, derived via immunoSEQ multiplex PCR, lists solely in-frame clones and lacks some. The sample has 80,000 to 130,000 clones; around 79% are singletons. Sequenced input: PBMCs. This TCR derives from a male donor in good health and CMV-seropositive.

The CDR3 sequence: CASSVQGHFNEKLLF. The CDR3 DNA reads TGTGCCAGCAGCGTGCAGGGTCATTTCAATGAAAAACTGCTTTTT. This rearrangement joins TRBV5-6 to TRBJ1-4; perhaps TRBD1 as D (5 bases). Germline loops: CDR1 SGHDT, CDR2 YYEEEE. The length of the CDR3 is 15 residues.